This T cell receptor (beta chain) appears in the sequencing data of a study of T-cell reconstitution after alpha-beta-depleted transplantation in children. This clonotype was counted a few times. Unique molecular identifiers were incorporated into the prepared TCRbeta library. Each CDR3 protein gets one entry after TCRdb re-called the PCR reads with MiXCR. The sample includes about 610,000 distinct CDR3 sequences, about 10% of them seen just once. The CDR3 length is 14 residues. Germline CDR1 is MDHEN and CDR2 is SYDVKM. Trimming shortened V by 3 bases and J by 3 bases, and 9 bases separated the two germline ends.

V and J are TRBV28 and TRBJ1-5; no reliable D call. This TCR derives from a human donor who donated a stem cell graft to a child with acute myeloid leukemia. The sequences come from PBMCs from the stem cell graft donor, collected from the stem cell graft. The CDR3 loop is CASSLNFNNQPQHF. CDR3 DNA sequence: TGTGCCAGCAGTTTGAACTTCAACAATCAGCCCCAGCATTTT. Looking up the rest from reference TRBV28 and TRBJ1-5 gives the full variable domain: DVKVTQSSRYLVKRTGEKVFLECVQDMDHENMFWYRQDPGLGLRLIYFSYDVKMKEKGDIPEGYSVSREKKERFSLILESASTNQTSMYLCASSLNFNNQPQHFGDGTRLSIL.